This TCR beta chain was found in a study of T cell responses to AZD1222 COVID-19 vaccine. Study overall: Second doses that came at about 4 or about 12 weeks were put together. Study-level results: Clonal diversity was possibly underestimated; the donors were predominantly white British and more often female. Spike-specific TCR breadth and depth went up after people got two AZD1222 doses. Scientists sampled the repertoires only once the peak T cell response had passed.

This CDR3 is built from 17 residues. V lost 3 bases, J lost 2 bases, and 18 bases lay in between. Germline lookup yields CDR1 MNHNS and CDR2 SASEGT. Here immunoSEQ multiplex PCR was the method, and the copy in TCRdb shows in-frame clones only, minus some. The sample holds 89,000 or so clones, just over 85% seen once. Concerning this clone itself: Antigen unknown.

This chain joins TRBV6-1 and TRBJ2-3; unclear D gene. The starting material was peripheral blood, obtained on day 0 of AZD1222 vaccination. This clonotype was obtained from an adult in good health. The CDR3 DNA is TGTGCCAGCAGTGAGGGTTTTTCCTACTTATTCACAGATACGCAGTATTTT. Its translation is CASSEGFSYLFTDTQYF.